The 2 T cell receptor beta chains below all came from one sample that was sequenced in a study of sequential checkpoint blockade in melanoma. Libraries were prepared by immunoSEQ multiplex PCR; TCRdb keeps only in-frame clonotypes and omits some of them. The sample has around 9,000 clones; 57% are singletons. Specified treatment: randomized to nivolumab then ipilimumab (arm A) or the reverse (arm B). The starting material was CD8+ T cells sorted from blood (inferred from file names), obtained from a patient given nivolumab and ipilimumab in sequence. The receptors come from a human donor with melanoma.

Only a few counts were recorded for this clone. The rearrangement uses TRBV27 and TRBJ2-2; 10 nucleotides agree with TRBD2. Germline lookup yields CDR1 MNHEY and CDR2 SMNVEV (reference sequence). V trimming: 5 bases; J trimming: 1 base; junction bases outside the gene matches: 1. The CDR3 length is 15 residues. CDR3 sequence reads: CASSLAGVNTGELFF. CDR3 sequence (DNA): TGTGCCAGCAGTCTAGCGGGGGTGAACACCGGGGAGCTGTTTTTT.

This chain uses TRBV4-2 with TRBJ1-5; D unresolved. This CDR3 spans 13 amino acids. Per germline, CDR1 LGHNA and CDR2 YNFKEQ. V was trimmed by 1 base and J by 6 bases, leaving 7 bases between them. The CDR3 here is CASSQGEVQPQHF. In DNA form, the CDR3 reads TGTGCCAGCAGCCAAGGAGAGGTTCAGCCCCAGCATTTT.